The 3 T cell receptor beta chains below all came from one sample that was sequenced in a study of cytomegalovirus exposure and HLA in healthy donors. Primers included in the PCR were 60 Vbeta and 13 Jbeta primers. Profiled with immunoSEQ multiplex PCR; TCRdb holds only in-frame clones, not every one. The table lists under 200,000 clones, approximately 73% of them singletons. Sequencing was performed on PBMCs. The receptors derive from a man aged 50-60 years in good health and CMV-seronegative.

This chain joins TRBV1 and TRBJ1-6. TRBV1 is flagged as a pseudogene. The CDR3 is 17 amino acids. This CDR3 reads CTSSQDSGEPLDSPLHF. For the CDR3, the DNA is TGCACCAGCAGCCAAGATTCGGGGGAACCCCTCGATTCACCCCTCCACTTT.

This clone was counted only a few times. This chain joins TRBV7-8 and TRBJ2-5, with TRBD1 matching over 12 bases. The J call is uncertain, as TRBJ2-7 better fits the DNA end. The germline CDR1 and CDR2 sequences are SGHVS and FQNEAQ. The length of the CDR3 is 16 residues. CDR3 amino acids: CASSSGTGGSTYEQYF. The DNA for the CDR3 is TGTGCCAGCAGCTCCGGGACAGGGGGCTCAACCTACGAGCAGTACTTC.

V and J are TRBV12-5 and TRBJ1-5, with D perhaps matching TRBD1 (6 bases). This CDR3 is 15 amino acids long. Trimming removed 4 bases at V and 7 bases at J, with 17 bases between. The germline V gene encodes CDR1 LGHNT and CDR2 FRNRAP. DNA of the CDR3: TGTGCTAGTGGTTACCAGGGGATTCAAGCGCAGCCCCAGCATTTT. It yields the protein CASGYQGIQAQPQHF.